Listed here are 19 T cell receptor beta chains from one sample, sequenced in a study of shared clonotypes between healthy human individuals. Sequenced by immunoSEQ multiplex PCR; TCRdb stores in-frame clones only, minus some. The sample contains around 1,100,000 clones, roughly 80% of which appear only once. Sequenced: memory CD4+ T cells from PBMCs. The subset here: CD45RA-negative fraction. These TCRs come from a young man in good health. Some clones in this sample may be carry-over from other donors' samples.

This chain joins TRBV4-2 and TRBJ1-5; D perhaps matches TRBD1 (6 bases). The V gene's germline CDR1 is LGHNA and CDR2 YNFKEQ. V was cut by 0 bases and J by 7 bases, with 13 bases left in between. The CDR3 loop spans 15 amino acids. The chain's CDR3 is CASSQDRGAGQPQHF. CDR3 nucleotide sequence: TGTGCCAGCAGCCAAGATAGGGGGGCGGGACAGCCCCAGCATTTT.

The chain is built from TRBV5-1 and TRBJ2-5; TRBD2 matches 10 bases. The germline CDR1 and CDR2 sequences are SGHRS and YFSETQ. This CDR3 has 20 residues. V trimming: 0 bases; J trimming: 4 bases; junction bases outside the gene matches: 18. The CDR3 DNA reads TGCGCCAGCAGCTTGGATCGGGCCCGAGGACCTAGCGGGAGAAGAGAGACCCAGTACTTC. Protein sequence: CASSLDRARGPSGRRETQYF.

This chain connects TRBV5-1 to TRBJ2-2, with D unresolved. The CDR3 length is 12 residues. Trimming took off 1 base at V and 6 bases at J, with 4 bases between the two ends. Germline values: CDR1 SGHRS, CDR2 YFSETQ. The CDR3 DNA follows: TGCGCCAGCAGCTTGTTCGCCGGGGAGCTGTTTTTT. It translates to CASSLFAGELFF.

This clone was found a few times. This is likely an artifact of a read error, given a far larger clone one base away. The rearrangement links TRBV4-2 to TRBJ2-2; D perhaps matches TRBD2 (6 bases). This CDR3 spans 15 amino acids. V was cut by 1 base and J by 5 bases, with 11 bases left in between. Germline V gene lookup returns CDR1 LGHNA and CDR2 YNFKEQ. The CDR3 spells CASSQGHGSTGELFF. CDR3 nucleotides: TGTGCCAGCAGCCAAGGTCACGGGAGTACCGGGGAGCTGTTTTTT.

This clone came up a few times. This chain uses TRBV7-6 with TRBJ2-7; 8 bases match TRBD2. V was clipped by 5 bases and J by 3 bases; unmatched bases: 6. This CDR3 contains 14 residues. CDR1 SGHVS and CDR2 FNYEAQ come from the germline V gene. The CDR3 sequence is CASSRAGEYYEQYF. The CDR3 bases are TGTGCCAGCAGCCGAGCGGGGGAATACTACGAGCAGTACTTC.

The chain uses TRBV7-8 and TRBJ2-1; D might be TRBD1 (6 bases). The germline V and J ends were trimmed by 2 bases and 0 bases, with 17 bases remaining between them. CDR3 size: 18 residues. The germline gives CDR1 SGHVS, CDR2 FQNEAQ. CDR3 sequence: CASSLWAGALSSYNEQFF. Written as DNA, the CDR3 is TGTGCCAGCAGCTTATGGGCAGGGGCCCTGAGCTCCTACAATGAGCAGTTCTTC.

J is TRBJ2-1 and V is TRBV4-1; D possibly corresponds to TRBD1 (5 bases). Per germline, CDR1 MGHRA and CDR2 YSYEKL. This CDR3 has 17 residues. V lost 2 bases and J lost 2, with 16 bases in between. The CDR3: CASSQPTGSPAYNEQFF. DNA of the CDR3: TGCGCCAGCAGCCAACCTACAGGATCCCCGGCCTACAATGAGCAGTTCTTC.

The chain uses TRBV2 and TRBJ1-1; no clear D gene. The CDR3 runs to 15 residues. Germline V gene sequence: CDR1 SNHLY, CDR2 FYNNEI. V shed 7 bases and J shed 0 bases, with 15 bases lying between them. The CDR3 nucleotides are TGTGCCAGCAACGGATTTCTAAATATGAACACTGAAGCTTTCTTT. This codes for CASNGFLNMNTEAFF. The full variable domain, rest sourced from reference TRBV2 and TRBJ1-1, is EPEVTQTPSHQVTQMGQEVILRCVPISNHLYFYWYRQILGQKVEFLVSFYNNEISEKSEIFDDQFSVERPDGSNFTLKIRSTKLEDSAMYFCASNGFLNMNTEAFFGQGTRLTVV.

The chain is built from TRBV13 and TRBJ2-1; D is possibly TRBD2 (6 bases). The germline V gene encodes CDR1 PRHDT and CDR2 FYEKMQ (reference sequence). This CDR3 has 15 residues. Trimming took off 0 bases at V and 4 bases at J, with 10 bases between the two ends. CDR3 in DNA: TGTGCCAGCAGCTTAGGCGGGAGCTCTTACAATGAGCAGTTCTTC. Translation: CASSLGGSSYNEQFF.

This rearrangement joins TRBV19 to TRBJ1-5; D gene uncertain. There are 14 residues in the CDR3. Trimming pared 4 bases from V and 4 bases from J, leaving 11 bases between. CDR1 and CDR2 (germline): LNHDA, SQIVND (reference sequence). The CDR3 spells CASSRPGPNQPQHF. As DNA, the CDR3 is TGTGCCAGTAGTAGGCCCGGGCCTAATCAGCCCCAGCATTTT.

Details on this clone: This may be a read error, as it is one base from a much larger clone. The sample has other DNA sequences that encode this CDR3 too. The chain uses TRBV10-2 and TRBJ1-5; a weak D match, TRBD1 (6 bases). Germline CDR1 WSHSY, CDR2 SAAADI. The CDR3 runs to 15 residues. CDR3 loop: CASSEDRTRNQPQHF. CDR3 sequence (DNA): TGCGCCAGCAGTGAGGACAGGACCCGCAATCAACCCCAGCATTTT.

The chain uses TRBV7-3 and TRBJ2-3; 12 bases match TRBD2. J gave up 0 bases and V 1 base, and 2 bases lay outside the gene matches. This CDR3 region has 17 residues. The germline V gene has CDR1 SGHTA and CDR2 FQGTGA. The CDR3 DNA sequence: TGTGCCAGCAGCTTAATTGGGACTAGCGGGAGCACAGATACGCAGTATTTT. Translation gives CASSLIGTSGSTDTQYF. The full variable domain, its missing parts supplied by reference TRBV7-3 and TRBJ2-3, is GAGVSQTPSNKVTEKGKYVELRCDPISGHTALYWYRQSLGQGPEFLIYFQGTGAADDSGLPNDRFFAVRPEGSVSTLKIQRTERGDSAVYLCASSLIGTSGSTDTQYFGPGTRLTVL.

The rearrangement joins TRBV2 to TRBJ1-5; D may be TRBD1 (5 bases). The CDR3 runs 13 residues. V gave up 3 bases and J gave up 6 bases, with 9 bases separating them. Germline V gene sequence: CDR1 SNHLY, CDR2 FYNNEI. In DNA form, the CDR3 reads TGTGCCAGCAGTGAGGGACTATTTCAGCCCCAGCATTTT. This codes for CASSEGLFQPQHF.

The chain recombines TRBV14 with TRBJ2-7; D is unresolved. This CDR3 spans 12 amino acids. The ends were cut back, 4 bases at V and 6 bases at J, with 10 bases in the middle. Germline CDR1 and CDR2: SGHDN and FVKESK. CDR3 DNA sequence: TGTGCCAGCAGCCCCCCTAATCGCGAGCAGTACTTC. It is translated as CASSPPNREQYF. Complete variable domain (other parts from reference TRBV14 and TRBJ2-7): EAGVTQFPSHSVIEKGQTVTLRCDPISGHDNLYWYRRVMGKEIKFLLHFVKESKQDESGMPNNRFLAERTGGTYSTLKVQPAELEDSGVYFCASSPPNREQYFGPGTRLTVT.

This chain links TRBV2 with TRBJ2-7, with TRBD1 identical over 8 bases. CDR1 and CDR2 (germline): SNHLY, FYNNEI. J lost 3 bases, V lost 7 bases, and 8 bases had no gene match. The CDR3 is 14 amino acids. CDR3 sequence reads: CASKGQVTYYEQYF. The CDR3 DNA is TGTGCCAGCAAGGGACAGGTGACCTACTACGAGCAGTACTTC.

As concerns this clone: Other DNA sequences of this sample code for an identical CDR3. The V and J genes are TRBV28 and TRBJ2-7, with D unclear. The germline V gene encodes CDR1 MDHEN and CDR2 SYDVKM. V lost 4 bases to trimming and J lost 4 bases, with 5 bases between them. This CDR3 is 11 amino acids long. The CDR3 here is CASSSKYEQYF. The CDR3 DNA sequence: TGTGCCAGCAGTTCCAAATACGAGCAGTACTTC.

The V and J genes are TRBV5-1 and TRBJ1-1, with 7 bases identical to TRBD1. The CDR3 spans 12 residues. Trimming removed 3 bases from V and 11 bases from J; junction bases left unmatched: 7. CDR1 and CDR2 (germline): SGHRS, YFSETQ. CDR3 DNA sequence: TGCGCCAGCAGCTCTGACAGGGTTAGGGCTTTCTTT. Translating gives CASSSDRVRAFF.

J is TRBJ1-1 and V is TRBV20-1; D unclear. Germline values: CDR1 DFQATT, CDR2 SNEGSKA (reference sequence). The CDR3 runs to 10 residues. The ends were cut back, 3 bases at V and 10 bases at J, with 9 bases in the middle. CDR3 in amino acids: CSASGWGAFF. The CDR3 nucleotides are TGCAGTGCTAGTGGCTGGGGAGCTTTCTTT.

The chain uses TRBV2 and TRBJ2-7; TRBD1 agrees at 8 bases. This CDR3 spans 14 amino acids. V shed 4 bases, J shed 5 bases, and the junction held 7 bases outside the gene matches. CDR1 and CDR2 (germline): SNHLY, FYNNEI. The CDR3 sequence is CASSVRRGRDEQYF. The CDR3 bases are TGTGCCAGCAGTGTACGCAGGGGGCGCGACGAGCAGTACTTC.